This T cell receptor (beta chain) appears in the sequencing data of a study of post-analysis software for immune sequencing data (dated by TCRdb to the mid-2010s). A note on the overall study: Recorded disease courses included relapsing-remitting, secondary progressive and progressive-relapsing multiple sclerosis, with some patients lacking subtype annotation. The patient repertoires were set against about 12 previously published healthy control repertoires from donors whose ages ranged from about 6 to 25 years. A subset of samples was prepared in parallel using single-end sample barcoding, then pooled and co-amplified after Illumina adapter ligation.

General findings and caveats noted by the study authors: Multiple sclerosis patients had significantly lower normalized Chao1 diversity than controls, a result that suggests substantial peripheral T-cell clonal expansion. Direct clustering with F measure revealed strong co-clustering of samples prepared in the same batch, which led to a batch-effect correction. Four to six TRBV segments, including TRBV5-6, TRBV5-1 and TRBV20-1, were significantly more frequent in patients than controls. The control group was slightly older than the multiple sclerosis patient group.

The library was built by means of PCR. For sequencing, an Illumina HiSeq 2500 was employed. To reduce PCR and sequencing biases, unique molecular identifiers were built into the TCR beta cDNA libraries. Every 1 to 10 million input T cells yielded about 500,000 cDNA molecules, meaning each molecule approximated one T cell. The same protocol used for the earlier healthy control dataset was applied to prepare and sequence the patient libraries. Samples belonging to the same batch were prepared together, multiplexed and sequenced on a shared HiSeq lane. In the paper's pipeline: MIGEC handled the raw barcoded reads, throwing out single-read molecular identifier groups before consensus assembly and CDR3 extraction. VDJtools was used for post-analysis of the clonotype tables, and diversity was normalized by down-sampling every dataset to the size of the smallest sample. In repertoire overlap clustering, CDR3 amino acid sequences, but not nucleotide sequences, were matched to correct batch-related cross-sample contamination. The public reads were quality trimmed at Q25 with fastp and then assembled into clones with MiXCR by TCRdb, keeping productive beta chains. CDR3 protein sequences are deduplicated, and each keeps its most common genes and DNA. Here the V and J calls rest on TCRdb's processing, not on the authors' analysis. The sample profile shows about 800,000 distinct CDR3 sequences; 25% to 30% of them were found once. 0.56% of the sample lies in the top ten.

Concerning this clonotype: The target of this receptor is not known. A much larger clone lies a single base off, so this may be a read error.

CDR1 MNHEY and CDR2 SVGAGI are derived from the germline V gene. V drops 6 bases and J drops 5 bases, leaving 17 bases in between. The CDR3 holds 14 amino acids from the cysteine to the phenylalanine. Left in the record is the CDR3 DNA by itself, 42 bases read in frame from the first base. TCR beta repertoires were profiled from peripheral blood of roughly 13 young patients with multiple sclerosis to demonstrate the VDJtools post-analysis software. Multiple sclerosis patients were children and adolescents aged roughly 6 to 16 years. Sequencing used blood. This TCR was recovered from a girl aged 5 to 17 with multiple sclerosis. The rearranged chain carries TRBV6-5 and TRBJ2-7; perhaps TRBD2 is the D gene, with 6 bases matching. This receptor has the CDR3 CASRYVAAGNEQYF. At the DNA level, the sequence is TGTGCCAGCAGGTACGTAGCGGCCGGGAACGAGCAGTACTTC.